Each of the 2 T cell receptor beta chains below was sequenced from the same sample in a study of identical twins. MiXCR was run by TCRdb on the 5' RACE reads, yielding one entry per CDR3 protein. The sample lists hundreds of thousands of distinct CDR3 sequences; around 21% were seen once. In addition, the sample was reused for a study of T cells expressing NK-cell markers.

The specimen was PBMCs. These receptors were collected from a woman aged 18-29 years in good health.

The genes are TRBV20-1 and TRBJ2-5; TRBD1 matches at 9 bases. V shed 5 bases and J 7 bases; nucleotides not matched to a gene: 11. Germline CDR1 reads DFQATT; CDR2 reads SNEGSKA (reference sequence). The CDR3 loop spans 14 amino acids. The CDR3 protein is CSARGQGRGGTQYF. The CDR3 DNA reads TGCAGTGCTCGAGGACAGGGGAGAGGGGGGACCCAGTACTTC.

This clonotype has ten or more counts. This chain connects TRBV28 to TRBJ2-5; D gene ambiguous. V was pared by 6 bases and J by 5 bases, with 10 bases between. The CDR3 runs to 12 residues. The germline V gene encodes CDR1 MDHEN and CDR2 SYDVKM. CDR3 sequence reads: CASSRTRETQYF. The CDR3 DNA reads as TGTGCCAGCAGCCGGACCCGGGAGACCCAGTACTTC.